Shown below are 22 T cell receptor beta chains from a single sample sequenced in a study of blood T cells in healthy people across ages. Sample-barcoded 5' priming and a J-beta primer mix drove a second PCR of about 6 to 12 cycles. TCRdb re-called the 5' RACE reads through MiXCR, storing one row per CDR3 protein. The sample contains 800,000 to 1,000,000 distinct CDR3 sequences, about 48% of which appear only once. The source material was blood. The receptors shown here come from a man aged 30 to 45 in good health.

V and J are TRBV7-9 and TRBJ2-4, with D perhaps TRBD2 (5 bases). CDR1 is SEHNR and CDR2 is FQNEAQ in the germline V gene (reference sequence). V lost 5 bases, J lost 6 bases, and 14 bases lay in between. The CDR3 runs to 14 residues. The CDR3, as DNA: TGTGCCAGCAGCCCCGGCCTAGGAGGAAACATTCAGTACTTC. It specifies CASSPGLGGNIQYF.

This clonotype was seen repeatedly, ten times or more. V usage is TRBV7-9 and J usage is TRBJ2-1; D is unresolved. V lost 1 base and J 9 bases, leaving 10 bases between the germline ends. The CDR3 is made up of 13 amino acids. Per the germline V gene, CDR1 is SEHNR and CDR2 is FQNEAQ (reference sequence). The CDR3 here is CASSLDGRSEQFF. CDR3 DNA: TGTGCCAGCAGCTTAGACGGGCGAAGTGAGCAGTTCTTC. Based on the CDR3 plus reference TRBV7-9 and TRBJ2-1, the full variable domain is DTGVSQNPRHKITKRGQNVTFRCDPISEHNRLYWYRQTLGQGPEFLTYFQNEAQLEKSRLLSDRFSAERPKGSFSTLEIQRTEQGDSAMYLCASSLDGRSEQFFGPGTRLTVL.

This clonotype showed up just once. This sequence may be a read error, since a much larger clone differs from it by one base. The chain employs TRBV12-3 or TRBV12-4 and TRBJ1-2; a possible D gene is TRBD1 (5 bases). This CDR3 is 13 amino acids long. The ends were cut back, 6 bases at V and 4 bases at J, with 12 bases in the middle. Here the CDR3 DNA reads TGTGCCAGCAGCAATGACGGGGGCTATGGCTACACCTTC. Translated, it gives CASSNDGGYGYTF.

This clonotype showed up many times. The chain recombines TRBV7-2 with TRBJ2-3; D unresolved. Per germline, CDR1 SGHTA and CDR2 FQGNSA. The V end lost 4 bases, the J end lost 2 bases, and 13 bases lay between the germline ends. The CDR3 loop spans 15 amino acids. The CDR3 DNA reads TGTGCCAGCAGCTCTATGGATCGTACCACAGATACGCAGTATTTT. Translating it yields CASSSMDRTTDTQYF. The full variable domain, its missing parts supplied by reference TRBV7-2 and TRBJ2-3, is GAGVSQSPSNKVTEKGKDVELRCDPISGHTALYWYRQSLGQGLEFLIYFQGNSAPDKSGLPSDRFSAERTGGSVSTLTIQRTQQEDSAVYLCASSSMDRTTDTQYFGPGTRLTVL.

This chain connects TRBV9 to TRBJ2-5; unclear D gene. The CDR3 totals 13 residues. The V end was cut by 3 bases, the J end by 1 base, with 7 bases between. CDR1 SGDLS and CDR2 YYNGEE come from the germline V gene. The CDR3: CASSASIQETQYF. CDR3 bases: TGTGCCAGCAGCGCCAGTATCCAAGAGACCCAGTACTTC.

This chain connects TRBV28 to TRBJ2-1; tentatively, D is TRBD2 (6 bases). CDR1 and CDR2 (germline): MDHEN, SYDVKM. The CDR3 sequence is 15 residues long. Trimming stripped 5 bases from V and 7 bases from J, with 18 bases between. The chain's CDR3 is CASSGPGALSNEQFF. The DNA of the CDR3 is TGTGCCAGCAGTGGTCCGGGAGCCCTTTCAAATGAGCAGTTCTTC.

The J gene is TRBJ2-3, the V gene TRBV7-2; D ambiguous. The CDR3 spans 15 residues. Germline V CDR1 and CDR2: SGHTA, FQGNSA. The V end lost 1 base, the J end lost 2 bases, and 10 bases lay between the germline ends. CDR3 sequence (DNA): TGTGCCAGCAGCTTAGAGCGTGGGCCCACAGATACGCAGTATTTT. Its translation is CASSLERGPTDTQYF.

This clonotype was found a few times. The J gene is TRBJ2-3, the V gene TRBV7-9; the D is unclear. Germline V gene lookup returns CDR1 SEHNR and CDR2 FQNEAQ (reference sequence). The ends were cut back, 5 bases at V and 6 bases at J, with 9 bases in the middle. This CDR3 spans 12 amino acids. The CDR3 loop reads CASSPIGDTQYF. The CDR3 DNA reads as TGTGCCAGCAGCCCTATCGGGGATACGCAGTATTTT.

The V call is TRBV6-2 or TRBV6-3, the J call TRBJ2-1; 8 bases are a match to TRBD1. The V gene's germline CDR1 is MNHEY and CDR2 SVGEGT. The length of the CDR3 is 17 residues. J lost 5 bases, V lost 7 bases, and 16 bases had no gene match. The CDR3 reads CASTGRTGLHPNNEQFF. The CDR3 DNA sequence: TGTGCCAGCACCGGCCGGACAGGGCTCCATCCGAACAATGAGCAGTTCTTC.

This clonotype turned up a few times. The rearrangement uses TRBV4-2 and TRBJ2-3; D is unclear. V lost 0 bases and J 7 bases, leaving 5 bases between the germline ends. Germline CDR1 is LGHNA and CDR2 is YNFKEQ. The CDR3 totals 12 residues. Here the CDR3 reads CASSQEVNTQYF. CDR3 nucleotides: TGTGCCAGCAGCCAAGAAGTCAATACGCAGTATTTT.

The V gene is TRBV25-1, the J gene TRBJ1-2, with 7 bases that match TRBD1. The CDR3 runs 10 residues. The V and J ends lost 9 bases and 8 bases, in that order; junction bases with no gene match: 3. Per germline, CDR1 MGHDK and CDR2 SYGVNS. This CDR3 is CASTGEGYTF. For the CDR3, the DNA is TGTGCCAGTACAGGGGAAGGCTACACCTTC.

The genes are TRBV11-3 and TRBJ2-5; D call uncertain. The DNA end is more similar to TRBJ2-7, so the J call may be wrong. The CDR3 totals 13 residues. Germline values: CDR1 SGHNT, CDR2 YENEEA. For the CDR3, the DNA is TGTGCCAGCAGCCCCTTTCTGGGAACCGAGCAGTACTTC. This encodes CASSPFLGTEQYF.

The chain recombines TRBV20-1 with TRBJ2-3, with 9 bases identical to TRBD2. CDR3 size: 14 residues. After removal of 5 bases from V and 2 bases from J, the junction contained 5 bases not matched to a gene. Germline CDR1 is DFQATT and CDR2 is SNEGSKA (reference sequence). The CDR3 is CSALSGGNTDTQYF. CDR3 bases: TGCAGTGCTCTTAGCGGGGGTAACACAGATACGCAGTATTTT.

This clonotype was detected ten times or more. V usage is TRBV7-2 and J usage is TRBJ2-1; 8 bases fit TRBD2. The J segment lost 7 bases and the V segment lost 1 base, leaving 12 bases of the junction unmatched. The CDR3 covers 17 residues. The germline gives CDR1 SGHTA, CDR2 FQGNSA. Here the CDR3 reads CASSLVGLRGAGNEQFF. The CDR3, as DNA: TGTGCCAGCAGCTTAGTAGGTTTGCGGGGGGCCGGGAATGAGCAGTTCTTC.

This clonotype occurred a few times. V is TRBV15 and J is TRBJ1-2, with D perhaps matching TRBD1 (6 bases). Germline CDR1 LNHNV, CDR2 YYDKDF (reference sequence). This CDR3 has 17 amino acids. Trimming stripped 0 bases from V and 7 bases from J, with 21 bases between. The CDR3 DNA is TGTGCCACCAGCAGAGATGGGGGAACAGGGTATGTCTCTGGCTACACCTTC. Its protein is CATSRDGGTGYVSGYTF.

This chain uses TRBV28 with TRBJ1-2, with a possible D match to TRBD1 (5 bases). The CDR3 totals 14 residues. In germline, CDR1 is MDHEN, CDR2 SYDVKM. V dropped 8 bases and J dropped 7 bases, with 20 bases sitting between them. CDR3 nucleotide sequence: TGTGCCAGCCTAGGGGCACCGAGGGTAGTTGGCTACACCTTC. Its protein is CASLGAPRVVGYTF.

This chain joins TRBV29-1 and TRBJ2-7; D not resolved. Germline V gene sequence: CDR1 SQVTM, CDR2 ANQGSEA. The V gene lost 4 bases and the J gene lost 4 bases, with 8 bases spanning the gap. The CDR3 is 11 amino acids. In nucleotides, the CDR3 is TGCAGCGTTGTAAGGGCGTACGAGCAGTACTTC. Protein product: CSVVRAYEQYF.

CDR3 nucleotide sequence: TGTGCCAGCAGCCCGAACGGGACTAGCGGGTCCTACGAGCAGTACTTC. Its protein product is CASSPNGTSGSYEQYF. The genes are TRBV11-2 and TRBJ2-7; the match to TRBD2 covers 12 bases. V lost 5 bases and J lost 1; bases outside the gene matches: 6. From germline, CDR1 is SGHAT and CDR2 FQNNGV. This CDR3 spans 16 amino acids.

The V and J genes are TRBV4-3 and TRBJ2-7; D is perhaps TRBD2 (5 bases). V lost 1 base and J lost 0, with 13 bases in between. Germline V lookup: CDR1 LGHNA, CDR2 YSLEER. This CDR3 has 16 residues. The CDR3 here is CASSQGLGEFSYEQYF. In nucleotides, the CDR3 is TGCGCCAGCAGCCAAGGGCTCGGGGAATTCTCCTACGAGCAGTACTTC.

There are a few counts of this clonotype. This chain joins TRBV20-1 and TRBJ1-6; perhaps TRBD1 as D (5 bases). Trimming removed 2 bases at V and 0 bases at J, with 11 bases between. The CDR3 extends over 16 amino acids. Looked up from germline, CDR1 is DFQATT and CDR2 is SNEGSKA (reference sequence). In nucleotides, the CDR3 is TGCAGTGCTAGACTCACGGGGGGCTCCTATAATTCACCCCTCCACTTT. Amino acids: CSARLTGGSYNSPLHF.

The CDR3 protein is CASNRLAVNYGYTF. CDR3 in DNA: TGTGCCAGCAACCGACTCGCAGTCAACTATGGCTACACCTTC. The genes are TRBV9 and TRBJ1-2, with D unclear. The CDR3 consists of 14 residues. The ends were cut back, 6 bases at V and 2 bases at J, with 14 bases in the middle. Looked up from germline, CDR1 is SGDLS and CDR2 is YYNGEE.

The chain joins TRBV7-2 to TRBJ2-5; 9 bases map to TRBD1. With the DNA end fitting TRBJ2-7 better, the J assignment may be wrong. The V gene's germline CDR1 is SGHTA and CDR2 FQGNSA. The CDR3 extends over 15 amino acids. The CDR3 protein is CASSQWDRDVHEQYF. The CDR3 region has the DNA TGTGCCAGCAGCCAATGGGACAGGGACGTACACGAGCAGTACTTC.